This T cell receptor beta chain was captured by sequencing in a study of regulatory T cells in long-lasting Graves disease. The authors built TCR beta libraries using iRepertoire HTBI primers and Arm-PCR of CDR3 regions. One entry per CDR3 protein results from TCRdb running MiXCR on the multiplex PCR reads. The table records approximately 540,000 distinct CDR3 sequences, 12% of them present only once. This clonotype showed up just a few times. The antigen is unknown. From germline, CDR1 is SQVTM and CDR2 ANQGSEA. Trimming pared 7 bases from V and 4 bases from J, leaving 17 bases between. The CDR3 is 13 residues long. Time point here: newly diagnosed GD, antithyroid drugs for less than 3 months. The TCR library was prepared using RNA isolated from PBMCs. All patients originated from an endocrinology department located in Xi'an, China. General study results and limits: Sampling was limited to peripheral blood rather than thyroid tissue.

These records were also assigned to another study, of T cells in Graves' hyperthyroidism and ophthalmopathy. As that report states: Each diagnosis was grounded in clinical symptoms, serum thyroxine and TRAb, thyroid ultrasound, and orbital computed tomography. Carried out on the TCR CDR3, a first-round RT-PCR used the HTBI primer set.

This chain uses TRBV29-1 with TRBJ2-7, with a weak D call TRBD2 (7 bases). This receptor was obtained from a woman under 40 with Graves disease. Sequencing was performed on peripheral blood mononuclear cells (PBMCs), taken at new diagnosis, from a patient treated with antithyroid drugs. CDR3 DNA: TGCAGCGCCTCTTTAGGGGGAGGGTACGAGCAGTACTTC. It specifies CSASLGGGYEQYF.